The clone carrying this T cell receptor (beta chain) was seen once. Its antigen remains unknown. The final CDR3 position lacks the conserved phenylalanine or tryptophan, pointing to a likely read error. Germline V CDR1 and CDR2: DFQATT, SNEGSKA (reference sequence). The CDR3 totals 15 residues. With V trimmed by 1 base and J by 3 bases, 2 bases remained unmatched. The data belong to a study of response to subunit inactivated influenza vaccine. Whole-study findings and limits: Only a handful of new T cells, the authors suggested, are recruited with each seasonal influenza vaccination.

MiXCR, applied by TCRdb to the RT-PCR reads, yields one record per CDR3 protein. The sample has about 180,000 distinct CDR3 sequences, about 11% seen once; the top ten hold roughly 36%. The genes are TRBV20-1 and TRBJ2-3; 12 nucleotides line up with TRBD2. Sequenced here: CD8+ T cells sorted from PBMCs, sampled around 2 years after vaccination. The source of this sequence is a man aged 45 to 70 who received an inactivated influenza vaccine. The CDR3 protein is CSARVLAGGTDTQYL. The CDR3 coding sequence is TGCAGTGCTAGAGTCCTAGCGGGAGGGACAGATACGCAGTATCTT.